These 8 T cell receptor beta chains share one sample of origin, sequenced in a study of T cell repertoires in ileal Crohn's disease (dated by TCRdb to about 2019). Libraries were constructed by the immunoSEQ multiplex PCR assay. TCRdb's version of the immuneACCESS table is confined to in-frame rearrangements and falls short of the full clone set. An unresolved V gene accounts for under half of the shortfall where checked; the remainder is of unknown origin. In all, the sample holds 13,000 to 15,000 clones, and around 80% of those were seen once. Together, the top ten hold 15% to 20% of the sample. Sequencing was carried out using ileal tissue. These receptors came from an adult with Crohn's disease.

The CDR3 bases are TGTGCCAGTAGTCCCGGCGGGACTTCGGTTGAGCAGTTCTTC. Protein sequence: CASSPGGTSVEQFF. The chain uses TRBV19 and TRBJ2-1; TRBD2 might be the D (6 bases). V lost 5 bases to trimming and J lost 9 bases, with 17 bases between them. CDR3 length: 14 amino acids. CDR1 is LNHDA and CDR2 is SQIVND in the germline V gene (reference sequence).

The chain links TRBV30 to TRBJ2-7; D may be TRBD1 (6 bases). This CDR3 is 13 amino acids long. With 4 bases removed from V and 2 bases from J, the gap between germline ends came to 12 bases. From germline, CDR1 is GTSNPN and CDR2 SVGIG (reference sequence). CDR3 coding DNA: TGTGCCTGGACCTTACAGGGAGCCTACGAGCAGTACTTC. It translates to CAWTLQGAYEQYF.

The V gene is TRBV30, the J gene TRBJ2-7; D perhaps matches TRBD2 (5 bases). The CDR3 has 12 amino acids. V dropped 4 bases and J dropped 5 bases, with 12 bases sitting between them. The germline gives CDR1 GTSNPN, CDR2 SVGIG (reference sequence). The CDR3 reads CAWNLRAHEQYF. The CDR3 DNA is TGTGCCTGGAATCTGAGGGCTCACGAGCAGTACTTC.

The chain joins TRBV4-3 to TRBJ2-5; D not resolved. This CDR3 contains 13 residues. The V gene's germline CDR1 is LGHNA and CDR2 YSLEER. With 5 bases removed from V and 4 bases from J, the gap between germline ends came to 11 bases. The DNA of the CDR3 is TGCGCCAGCAGCTCGAAGCCGGGAGAGACCCAGTACTTC. Residues: CASSSKPGETQYF.

This chain connects TRBV7-3 to TRBJ2-1; the match to TRBD2 covers 12 bases. V dropped 5 bases and J dropped 5; count of bases not matched to a gene: 7. This CDR3 contains 16 residues. Germline values: CDR1 SGHTA, CDR2 FQGTGA. CDR3 amino acids: CASSPQTSGGHNEQFF. The CDR3 coding sequence is TGTGCCAGCAGCCCCCAGACTAGCGGGGGCCACAATGAGCAGTTCTTC. Complete variable domain (other parts from reference TRBV7-3 and TRBJ2-1): GAGVSQTPSNKVTEKGKYVELRCDPISGHTALYWYRQSLGQGPEFLIYFQGTGAADDSGLPNDRFFAVRPEGSVSTLKIQRTERGDSAVYLCASSPQTSGGHNEQFFGPGTRLTVL.

The rearrangement joins TRBV25-1 to TRBJ1-1; possible D gene TRBD1, 6 bases. Germline CDR1 is MGHDK and CDR2 is SYGVNS. The CDR3 has 16 amino acids. The V gene lost 6 bases and the J gene lost 3 bases, with 20 bases spanning the gap. The CDR3 here is CASSVTQQGGDTEAFF. The CDR3 DNA follows: TGTGCCAGCAGCGTAACTCAACAGGGTGGGGACACTGAAGCTTTCTTT.

The gene calls are TRBV19 and TRBJ2-6; the D gene is possibly TRBD2 (5 bases). This CDR3 is 14 amino acids long. Trimming pared 3 bases from V and 8 bases from J, leaving 11 bases between. Germline lookup yields CDR1 LNHDA and CDR2 SQIVND (reference sequence). The CDR3 region is CASSIAGPSNVLTF. CDR3 bases: TGTGCCAGTAGTATTGCGGGCCCTTCCAACGTCCTGACTTTC.

The chain couples TRBV6-5 to TRBJ2-3; 7 bases are shared with TRBD1. V trimming: 2 bases; J trimming: 1 base; junction bases outside the gene matches: 0. Germline CDR1 MNHEY, CDR2 SVGAGI. This CDR3 has 14 residues. The CDR3 nucleotides are TGTGCCAGCAGTTACAGGGGGCGCACAGATACGCAGTATTTT. It is translated as CASSYRGRTDTQYF.